Listed here are 10 T cell receptor beta chains from one sample, sequenced in a study of blood T cell repertoires in COVID-19. Clones were sequenced by immunoSEQ multiplex PCR, and TCRdb holds only the in-frame ones, with some missing. The sample yields roughly 220,000 clones, more than 65% seen once. Sequenced material: peripheral blood. The source of these receptors is a woman aged 30 to 39 who had recovered from COVID-19.

The chain recombines TRBV4-2 with TRBJ2-7, with 10 bases matching TRBD2. Germline V CDR1 and CDR2: LGHNA, YNFKEQ. The V and J ends lost 1 base and 7 bases, in that order; junction bases with no gene match: 7. The CDR3 length is 15 residues. CDR3: CASSQGGAGGREQYF. The CDR3, as DNA: TGTGCCAGCAGCCAAGGCGGAGCGGGAGGGCGGGAGCAGTACTTC.

This clone showed up just a few times. The rearrangement links TRBV5-4 to TRBJ2-1, with 13 positions matching TRBD2. Germline V CDR1 and CDR2: SGHNT, YYREEE (reference sequence). The CDR3 length is 15 residues. Germline trimming cut 5 bases from V and 8 bases from J; bases unmatched to any gene: 7. CDR3 residues: CASSPGTSGTYEQFF. In DNA form, the CDR3 reads TGTGCCAGCAGTCCCGGGACTAGCGGGACCTATGAGCAGTTCTTC.

V usage is TRBV29-1 and J usage is TRBJ1-1, with 7 bases fitting TRBD1. The CDR3 is 11 residues long. Trimming at V came to 5 bases and at J to 5 bases, leaving 2 bases not matched to a gene. Germline assignment: CDR1 SQVTM and CDR2 ANQGSEA. CDR3 protein: CSVQGGTEAFF. The CDR3 DNA follows: TGCAGCGTTCAGGGGGGAACTGAAGCTTTCTTT.

In the case of this clone: This same CDR3 is encoded by further DNA sequences in the sample. This chain uses TRBV5-1 with TRBJ2-3; TRBD2 matches 14 bases. The germline V gene encodes CDR1 SGHRS and CDR2 YFSETQ. The CDR3 consists of 15 residues. The junction had 2 bases not matched to a gene; V was cut back by 4 bases and J by 4 bases. The CDR3 sequence: CASSLGLAGADTQYF. CDR3 nucleotides: TGCGCCAGCAGCCTGGGACTAGCGGGAGCAGATACGCAGTATTTT.

This clone has only one observation. This chain connects TRBV2 to TRBJ2-7, with D possibly matching TRBD2 (6 bases). The CDR3 has 14 residues. Trimming pared 4 bases from V and 4 bases from J, leaving 14 bases between. The germline V gene has CDR1 SNHLY and CDR2 FYNNEI. The CDR3 DNA sequence: TGTGCCAGCAGTGTTGGGGGGAGTGCGTACGAGCAGTACTTC. Encoded protein: CASSVGGSAYEQYF.

This clone was recorded only once. The V gene is TRBV23-1, the J gene TRBJ2-1; 13 positions agree with TRBD2. TRBV23-1 is flagged as an ORF with uncertain function. V shed 2 bases, J shed 2 bases, and the junction held 24 bases outside the gene matches. The CDR3 sequence is 24 residues long. The CDR3 DNA follows: TGCGCCAGCAGTCAAATCCGGACTAGCGGGAGAGACTTTATTGACTCTGTGACCTACAATGAGCAGTTCTTC. It encodes CASSQIRTSGRDFIDSVTYNEQFF.

This clone was seen just once. The chain employs TRBV11-3 and TRBJ2-3; 15 positions match TRBD2. The CDR3 runs to 20 residues. Trimming at V came to 1 base and at J to 5 bases, leaving 13 bases not matched to a gene. CDR1 and CDR2 from the germline V gene are SGHNT and YENEEA. This CDR3 is CASSLGQPPGLAGGKDTQYF. The CDR3, as DNA: TGTGCCAGCAGCTTAGGGCAGCCTCCGGGACTAGCGGGAGGTAAAGATACGCAGTATTTT.

The rearrangement uses TRBV5-6 and TRBJ2-7, with a possible D match to TRBD2 (6 bases). Germline V gives CDR1 SGHDT, CDR2 YYEEEE. Trimming removed 4 bases at V and 2 bases at J, with 16 bases between. This CDR3 has 15 amino acids. The CDR3 DNA follows: TGTGCCAGCAGCGGCGGGACTGGAGTTACCTACGAGCAGTACTTC. This sequence encodes CASSGGTGVTYEQYF.

The chain is built from TRBV27 and TRBJ1-1; D gene ambiguous. CDR1 is MNHEY, CDR2 SMNVEV, per germline (reference sequence). The CDR3 loop spans 13 amino acids. V was clipped by 4 bases and J by 1 base, with 7 bases between them. CDR3 coding DNA: TGTGCCAGCAGTTCTAATACGAACACTGAAGCTTTCTTT. Translated: CASSSNTNTEAFF.

The chain couples TRBV30 to TRBJ1-4; D perhaps matches TRBD1 (5 bases). Per germline, CDR1 GTSNPN and CDR2 SVGIG (reference sequence). V was pared by 0 bases and J by 8 bases, with 13 bases between. The CDR3 consists of 14 residues. The CDR3 DNA is TGTGCCTGGAGTGTAGGTCGGGGGGAGGAAAAACTGTTTTTT. As protein: CAWSVGRGEEKLFF.